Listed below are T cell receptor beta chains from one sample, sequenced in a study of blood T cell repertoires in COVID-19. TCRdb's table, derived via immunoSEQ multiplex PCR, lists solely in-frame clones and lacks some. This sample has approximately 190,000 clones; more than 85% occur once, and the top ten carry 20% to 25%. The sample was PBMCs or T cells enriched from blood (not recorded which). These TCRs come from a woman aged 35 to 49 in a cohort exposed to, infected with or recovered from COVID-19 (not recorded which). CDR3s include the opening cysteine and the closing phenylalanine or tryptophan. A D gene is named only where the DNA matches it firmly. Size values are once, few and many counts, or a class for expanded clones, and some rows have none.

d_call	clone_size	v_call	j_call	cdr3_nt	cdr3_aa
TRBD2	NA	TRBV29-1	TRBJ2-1	TGCAGCGTGGCAGGGACTAGCGGGAGTGGGAATGAGCAGTTCTTC	CSVAGTSGSGNEQFF
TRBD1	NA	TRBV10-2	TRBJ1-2	TGCGCCAGCAAAGACAGGGGCGAAGGCTACACCTTC	CASKDRGEGYTF
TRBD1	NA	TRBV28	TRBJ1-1	TGTGCCAGCACCCTACCCGGGACAGGGTTGAACACTGAAGCTTTCTTT	CASTLPGTGLNTEAFF
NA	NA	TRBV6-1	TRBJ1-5	TGTGCCAGCAGTGAAGCGCGGGTCGAATCAGCCCAGCATTTT	CASSEARVESAQHF
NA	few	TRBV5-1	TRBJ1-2	TGCGCCAGCAGCACCGACAGCATCTATGGCTACACCTTC	CASSTDSIYGYTF
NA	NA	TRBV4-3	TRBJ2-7	TGCGCCAGCAGCCAAACACAGGGTAACGAGCAGTACTTC	CASSQTQGNEQYF
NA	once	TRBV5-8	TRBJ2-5	TGTGCCAGCAGCACATACTACAAAGAGACCCAGTACTTC	CASSTYYKETQYF
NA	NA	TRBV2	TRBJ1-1	TGTGCCAGCAGCGTGGGGCTTCAGAACACTGAAGCTTTCTTT	CASSVGLQNTEAFF
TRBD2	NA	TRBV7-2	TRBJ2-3	TGTGCCAGCAGCTCCCCCATACTAGCGGGAGATTGGTATTTT	CASSSPILAGDWYF
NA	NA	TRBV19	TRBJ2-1	TGTGCCAGTAGTGCAGGAGGGGGGGCCCCCTACAATGAGCAGTTCTTC	CASSAGGGAPYNEQFF
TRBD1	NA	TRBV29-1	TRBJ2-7	TGCAGCGCCGCTACAGGACAGGGGCCCTACGAGCAGTACTTC	CSAATGQGPYEQYF
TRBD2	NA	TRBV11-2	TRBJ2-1	TGTGCCAGCAGCTTAGGTCCACTAGCGGGAACGGAGCAGTTCTTC	CASSLGPLAGTEQFF
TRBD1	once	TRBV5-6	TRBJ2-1	TGTGCCAGCAGTCTAACAGGGGGTCAAGAGCAGTTCTTC	CASSLTGGQEQFF
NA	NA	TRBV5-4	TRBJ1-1	TGTGCCAGCAGCTCTCCGCGGGAGAACACTGAAGCTTTCTTT	CASSSPRENTEAFF
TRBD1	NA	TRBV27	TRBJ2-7	TGTGCCAGCAGTAGGGACAGCTCCTACGAGCAGTACTTC	CASSRDSSYEQYF
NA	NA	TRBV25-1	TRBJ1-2	TGTGCCAGCAGTGATAGGACACACGCTAACTATGGCTACACCTTC	CASSDRTHANYGYTF
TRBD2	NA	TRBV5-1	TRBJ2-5	TGCGCCAGCAGCTTGGGGACTAGCGGGGGGCTCCAAGAGACCCAGTACTTC	CASSLGTSGGLQETQYF